This T cell receptor (beta chain) derives from a study of CD8 T cells in ankylosing spondylitis. General study results and limits: In ankylosing spondylitis blood, a motif of seven to nine highly homologous TCR beta variants appeared characteristic. From matched ankylosing spondylitis synovial fluid, disease-linked clones were reportedly recovered at significantly enriched levels.

Germline loops: CDR1 SGHAT, CDR2 FQNNGV. V dropped 10 bases and J dropped 0 bases, with 13 bases sitting between them. This CDR3 region has 13 residues. This clonotype has just a few counts. What it recognizes is unknown. TCRdb analysed the 5' RACE reads with MiXCR anew, one entry per CDR3 protein. The sample consists of about 200,000 distinct CDR3 sequences, about 13% of them appearing once. The receptor was isolated from a male donor with ankylosing spondylitis or in good health (not recorded which). This chain connects TRBV11-2 to TRBJ2-7, with D unresolved. Sequenced material: blood, either unsorted or a sorted T cell fraction (not recorded which). The CDR3 DNA sequence: TGTGCCACCGTCGACCGGAGCTCCTACGAGCAGTACTTC. Translating it yields CATVDRSSYEQYF. Based on the CDR3 plus reference TRBV11-2 and TRBJ2-7, the full variable domain is EAGVAQSPRYKIIEKRQSVAFWCNPISGHATLYWYQQILGQGPKLLIQFQNNGVVDDSQLPKDRFSAERLKGVDSTLKIQPAKLEDSAVYLCATVDRSSYEQYFGPGTRLTVT.